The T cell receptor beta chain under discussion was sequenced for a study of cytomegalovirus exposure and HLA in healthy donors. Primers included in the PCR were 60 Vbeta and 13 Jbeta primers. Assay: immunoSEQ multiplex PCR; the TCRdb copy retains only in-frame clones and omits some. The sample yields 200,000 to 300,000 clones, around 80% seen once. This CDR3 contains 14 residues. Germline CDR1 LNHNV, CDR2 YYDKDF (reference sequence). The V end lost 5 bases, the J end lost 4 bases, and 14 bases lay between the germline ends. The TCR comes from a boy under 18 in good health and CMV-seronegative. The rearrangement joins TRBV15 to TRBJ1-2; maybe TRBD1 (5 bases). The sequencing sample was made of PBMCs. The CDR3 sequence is CATSPREGGYGYTF. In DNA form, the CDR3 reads TGTGCCACCAGCCCCAGGGAGGGAGGCTATGGCTACACCTTC.